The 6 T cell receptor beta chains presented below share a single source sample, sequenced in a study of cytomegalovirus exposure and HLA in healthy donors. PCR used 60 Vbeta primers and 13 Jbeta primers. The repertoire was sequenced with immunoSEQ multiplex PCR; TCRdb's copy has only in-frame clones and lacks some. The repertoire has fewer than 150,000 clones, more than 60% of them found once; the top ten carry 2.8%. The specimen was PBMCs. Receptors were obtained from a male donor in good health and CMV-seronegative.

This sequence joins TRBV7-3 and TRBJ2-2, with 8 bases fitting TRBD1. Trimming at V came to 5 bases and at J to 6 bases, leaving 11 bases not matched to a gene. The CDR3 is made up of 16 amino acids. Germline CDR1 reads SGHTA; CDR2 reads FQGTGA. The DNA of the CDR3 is TGTGCCAGCAGCACAGGACAGGGTAGAAGCTCCGGGGAGCTGTTTTTT. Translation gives CASSTGQGRSSGELFF.

CDR3 amino acids: CSVKLGQGAYGYTF. The DNA for the CDR3 is TGCAGCGTTAAGCTTGGACAGGGGGCCTATGGCTACACCTTC. This chain uses TRBV29-1 with TRBJ1-2, with 11 bases lining up with TRBD1. From germline, CDR1 is SQVTM and CDR2 ANQGSEA. CDR3 length equals 14 residues. Trimming at V came to 5 bases and at J to 4 bases, leaving 6 bases not matched to a gene.

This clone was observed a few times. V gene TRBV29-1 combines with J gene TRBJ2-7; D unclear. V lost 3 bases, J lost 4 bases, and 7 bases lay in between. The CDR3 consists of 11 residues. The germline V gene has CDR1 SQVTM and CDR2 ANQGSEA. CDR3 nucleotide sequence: TGCAGCGTTGAGAGTCGGTACGAGCAGTACTTC. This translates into CSVESRYEQYF.

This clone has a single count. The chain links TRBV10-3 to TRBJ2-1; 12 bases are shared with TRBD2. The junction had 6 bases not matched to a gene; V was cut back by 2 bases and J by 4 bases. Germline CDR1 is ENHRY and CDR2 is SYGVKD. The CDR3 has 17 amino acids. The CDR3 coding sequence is TGTGCCATCAGTGAGAGGGGACTAGCGGGCCTATACAATGAGCAGTTCTTC. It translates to CAISERGLAGLYNEQFF.

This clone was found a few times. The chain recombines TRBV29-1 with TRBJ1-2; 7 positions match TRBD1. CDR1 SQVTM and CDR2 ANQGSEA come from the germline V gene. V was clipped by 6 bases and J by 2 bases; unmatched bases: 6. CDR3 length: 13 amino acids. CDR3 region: CSVIGTENYGYTF. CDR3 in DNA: TGCAGCGTAATAGGGACAGAAAACTATGGCTACACCTTC. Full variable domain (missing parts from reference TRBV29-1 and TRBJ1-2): SAVISQKPSRDICQRGTSLTIQCQVDSQVTMMFWYRQQPGQSLTLIATANQGSEATYESGFVIDKFPISRPNLTFSTLTVSNMSPEDSSIYLCSVIGTENYGYTFGSGTRLTVV.

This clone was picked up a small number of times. In nucleotides, the CDR3 is TGTGCCAGCCGAACGACTAGCGGGGGGTTAACCGGGGAGCTGTTTTTT. Its protein product is CASRTTSGGLTGELFF. The chain links TRBV7-9 to TRBJ2-2, with TRBD2 matching over 13 bases. The CDR3 spans 16 residues. Germline V gene sequence: CDR1 SEHNR, CDR2 FQNEAQ (reference sequence). The trim removed 8 bases at V and 5 bases at J, leaving 8 bases unmatched.